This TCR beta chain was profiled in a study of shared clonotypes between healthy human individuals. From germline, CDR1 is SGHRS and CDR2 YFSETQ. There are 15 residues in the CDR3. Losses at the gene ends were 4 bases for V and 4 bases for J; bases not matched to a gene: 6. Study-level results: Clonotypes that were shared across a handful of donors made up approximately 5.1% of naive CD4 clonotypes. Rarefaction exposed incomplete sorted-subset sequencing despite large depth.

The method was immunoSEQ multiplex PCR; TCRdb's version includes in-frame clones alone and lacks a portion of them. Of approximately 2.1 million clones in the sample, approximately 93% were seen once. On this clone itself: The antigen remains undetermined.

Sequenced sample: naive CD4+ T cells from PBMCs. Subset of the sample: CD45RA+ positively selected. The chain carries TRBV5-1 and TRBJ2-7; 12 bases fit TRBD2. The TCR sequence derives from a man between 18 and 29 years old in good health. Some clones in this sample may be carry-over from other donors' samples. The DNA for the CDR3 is TGCGCCAGCAGCGAGCCTAGCGGGAGGGTATACGAGCAGTACTTC. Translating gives CASSEPSGRVYEQYF.